The sequence of this T cell receptor (beta chain) was determined in a study of CD8 T cells in ankylosing spondylitis. Regarding the study as a whole: Past research had described some motif variants in reactive arthritis synovial fluid and blood. What seemed typical of ankylosing spondylitis blood was a TCR beta motif built from 7 or 8 highly homologous variants. Reportedly, disease-linked clones are significantly enriched in ankylosing spondylitis patients' matched synovial fluid.

MiXCR was run by TCRdb on the 5' RACE reads, yielding one entry per CDR3 protein. The sample holds about 360,000 distinct CDR3 sequences, 20% seen once. The CDR3 is 15 amino acids. V lost 5 bases to trimming and J lost 1 base, with 14 bases between them. The table lists this clonotype with a few counts. Its antigen is currently unknown. Input material: blood, either unsorted or a sorted T cell fraction (not recorded which). The TCR sequence derives from a male donor with ankylosing spondylitis or in good health (not recorded which). The chain employs TRBV12-3 or TRBV12-4 and TRBJ1-1; tentatively, D is TRBD1 (6 bases). CDR3 loop: CASSPLQGRNTEAFF. The DNA for the CDR3 is TGTGCCAGCAGTCCTTTACAGGGAAGGAACACTGAAGCTTTCTTT.